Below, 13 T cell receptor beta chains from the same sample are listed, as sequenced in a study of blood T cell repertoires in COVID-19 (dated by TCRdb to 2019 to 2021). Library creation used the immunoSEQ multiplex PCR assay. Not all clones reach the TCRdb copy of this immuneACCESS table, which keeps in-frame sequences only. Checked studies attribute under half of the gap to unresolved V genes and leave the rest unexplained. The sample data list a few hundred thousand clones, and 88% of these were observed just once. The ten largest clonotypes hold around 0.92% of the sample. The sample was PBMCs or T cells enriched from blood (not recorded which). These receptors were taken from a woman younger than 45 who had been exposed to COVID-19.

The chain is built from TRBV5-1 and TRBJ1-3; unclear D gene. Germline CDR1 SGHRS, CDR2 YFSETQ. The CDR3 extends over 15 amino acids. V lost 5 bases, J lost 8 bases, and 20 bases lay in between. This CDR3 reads CASRAGSWREDTIYF. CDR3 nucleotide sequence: TGCGCCAGCAGGGCTGGGTCCTGGAGGGAAGACACCATATATTTT.

In DNA form, the CDR3 reads TGTGCCTGGAGTGCTGTTGGAGGGAGGAGTAAAAATGAGCAGTTCTTC. Amino acid sequence: CAWSAVGGRSKNEQFF. The chain uses TRBV30 and TRBJ2-1, with TRBD2 as a possible D gene (6 bases). Trimming shortened V by 1 base and J by 7 bases, and 20 bases separated the two germline ends. Germline lookup yields CDR1 GTSNPN and CDR2 SVGIG (reference sequence). This CDR3 contains 16 residues.

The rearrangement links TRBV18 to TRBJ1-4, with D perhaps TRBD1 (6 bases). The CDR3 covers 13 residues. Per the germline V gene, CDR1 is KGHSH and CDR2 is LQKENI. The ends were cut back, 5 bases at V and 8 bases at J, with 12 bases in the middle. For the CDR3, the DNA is TGTGCCAGCTCAGGGGGCGGAAGGGAAAAACTGTTTTTT. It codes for CASSGGGREKLFF.

The DNA for the CDR3 is TGTGCCAGCAGCCTGGCGGGGGCCGGAGAAAAACTGTTTTTT. It encodes CASSLAGAGEKLFF. This chain joins TRBV9 and TRBJ1-4; TRBD1 might be the D (6 bases). The length of the CDR3 is 14 residues. Germline V gene sequence: CDR1 SGDLS, CDR2 YYNGEE. The V end lost 4 bases, the J end lost 8 bases, and 15 bases lay between the germline ends.

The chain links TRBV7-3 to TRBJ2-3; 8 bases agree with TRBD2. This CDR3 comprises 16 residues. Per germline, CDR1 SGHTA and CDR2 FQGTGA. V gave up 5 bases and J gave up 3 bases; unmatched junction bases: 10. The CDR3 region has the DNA TGTGCCAGCAGCCGCTCCTTAGCGGGATCTACAGATACGCAGTATTTT. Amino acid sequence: CASSRSLAGSTDTQYF.

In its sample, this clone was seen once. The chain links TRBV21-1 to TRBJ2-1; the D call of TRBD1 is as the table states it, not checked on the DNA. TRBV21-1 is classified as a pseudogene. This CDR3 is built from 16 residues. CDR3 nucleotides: TGTGCCAGCAGCAGACGGACAGGGTTAGCCTACAATGAGCAGTTCTTC. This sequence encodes CASSRRTGLAYNEQFF.

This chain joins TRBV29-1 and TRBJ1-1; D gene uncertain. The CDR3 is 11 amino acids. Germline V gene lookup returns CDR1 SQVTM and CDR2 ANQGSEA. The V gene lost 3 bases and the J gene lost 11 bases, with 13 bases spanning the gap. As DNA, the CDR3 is TGCAGCGTTGATTTTCGGGGTTTCGCTTTCTTT. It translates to CSVDFRGFAFF.

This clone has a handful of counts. As DNA, the CDR3 is TGTGCCAGCAGCTCCCGCGGGGGGCGGGGCGGCTACACCTTC. Its translation is CASSSRGGRGGYTF. This sequence joins TRBV11-3 and TRBJ1-2; perhaps TRBD1 as D (6 bases). Trimming pared 4 bases from V and 8 bases from J, leaving 17 bases between. Germline values: CDR1 SGHNT, CDR2 YENEEA. This CDR3 is built from 14 residues.

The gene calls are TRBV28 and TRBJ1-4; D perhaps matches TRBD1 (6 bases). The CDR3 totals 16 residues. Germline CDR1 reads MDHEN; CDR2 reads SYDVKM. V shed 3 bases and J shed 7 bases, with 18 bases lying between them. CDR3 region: CASSLPPATGTEKLFF. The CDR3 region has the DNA TGTGCCAGCAGTTTGCCCCCAGCCACAGGGACTGAAAAACTGTTTTTT.

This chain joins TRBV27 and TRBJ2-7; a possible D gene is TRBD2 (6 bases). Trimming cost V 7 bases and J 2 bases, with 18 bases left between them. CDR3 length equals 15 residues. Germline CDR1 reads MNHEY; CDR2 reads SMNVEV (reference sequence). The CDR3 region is CASTLTGTPPYEQYF. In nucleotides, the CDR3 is TGTGCCAGCACCCTCACCGGGACTCCACCCTACGAGCAGTACTTC.

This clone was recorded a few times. The CDR3 sequence: CASSYALAALYEQYF. In DNA, the CDR3 is TGTGCCAGCAGTTACGCACTAGCGGCCCTCTACGAGCAGTACTTC. V usage is TRBV6-5 and J usage is TRBJ2-7, with TRBD2 matching over 8 bases. CDR3 length equals 15 residues. Germline lookup yields CDR1 MNHEY and CDR2 SVGAGI. V dropped 2 bases and J dropped 3; count of bases not matched to a gene: 6.

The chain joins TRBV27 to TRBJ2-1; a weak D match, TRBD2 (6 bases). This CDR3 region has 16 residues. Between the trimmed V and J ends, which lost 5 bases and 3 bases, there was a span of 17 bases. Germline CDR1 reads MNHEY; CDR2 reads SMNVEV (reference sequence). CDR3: CASSMLAVSGYNEQFF. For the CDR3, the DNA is TGTGCCAGCAGTATGTTAGCGGTCTCGGGCTACAATGAGCAGTTCTTC.

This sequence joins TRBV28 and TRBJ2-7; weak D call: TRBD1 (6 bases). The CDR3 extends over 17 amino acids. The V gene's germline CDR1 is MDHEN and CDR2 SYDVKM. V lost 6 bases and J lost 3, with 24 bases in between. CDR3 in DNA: TGTGCCAGCAGCTCCTCCACAGGGCAACTACGCTTCTACGAGCAGTACTTC. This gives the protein CASSSSTGQLRFYEQYF.